The present TCR beta chain was sequenced within a study of control samples from healthy donors and cancer patients. Clones were read by immunoSEQ multiplex PCR, and TCRdb kept only the in-frame ones, dropping some. The data hold fewer than 300,000 clones, with approximately 80% observed a single time. The sequencing input was PBMCs. The receptor comes from a woman aged 55-69 years with lung cancer.

CDR3 residues: CASSPSGNGAYEQYF. Written as DNA, the CDR3 is TGTGCCAGCAGTCCTAGCGGGAACGGGGCCTACGAGCAGTACTTC. The chain links TRBV7-3 to TRBJ2-7; 9 bases fit TRBD2. Germline V gene data show CDR1 as SGHTA and CDR2 as FQGTGA. The CDR3 covers 15 residues. V was pared by 6 bases and J by 2 bases, with 8 bases of the junction left unmatched.